This T cell receptor (beta chain) appears in the sequencing data of a study of blood T cell repertoires in COVID-19. Study-wide context: Specimens from acute and convalescent COVID-19 originated in the United States, Italy and Spain. PBMCs, B-cell-depleted T cells, or T cells were the source of the cDNA or gDNA that made up the material.

Original processing notes: For nucleated cells, counts were estimated from reference gene primer amplification. Some clones are missing from TCRdb's copy, which holds only in-frame ones; the method was immunoSEQ multiplex PCR. V and J calls and clone size are copied from that table; D and trimming were computed from the DNA. The table has some 200,000 clones, 75% to 95% seen once. The clonotype originates from a man aged 45-65 years with acute or convalescent COVID-19. The material sequenced was peripheral blood.

CDR3 protein: CATSQQRRNTDTQYF. The CDR3 coding sequence is TGTGCCACCAGTCAACAGCGGCGGAACACAGATACGCAGTATTTT. The chain recombines TRBV15 with TRBJ2-3; possible D gene TRBD2, 5 bases. Trimming shortened V by 6 bases and J by 2 bases, and 15 bases separated the two germline ends. Germline loops: CDR1 LNHNV, CDR2 YYDKDF (reference sequence). CDR3 length: 15 residues.